A selection of T cell receptor beta chains follows, all from one sample in a study of blood T cells in healthy people across ages. TCRdb re-called the 5' RACE reads with MiXCR, one entry per CDR3 protein. Among 980,000 or so distinct CDR3 sequences, roughly 52% were seen once, and the ten largest hold around 15%. Sample: blood. Receptors originate from a man in his thirties or forties in good health. CDR3s include the opening cysteine and the closing phenylalanine or tryptophan. D genes are given only for firm matches. Not all rows give a size; the values are once, few, many and, for expanded clones, a class.

>TRBJ2-3|14|TRBD2|TRBV5-1|NA
CASSLAGREDTQYF
TGCGCCAGCAGCTTGGCCGGGAGGGAAGATACGCAGTATTTT
>TRBJ2-1|16|TRBD1|TRBV5-6|many
CASSADRGATYNEQFF
TGTGCCAGCAGCGCGGACAGGGGCGCAACTTACAATGAGCAGTTCTTC
>TRBJ1-5|12|NA|TRBV20-1|few
CSAVRDSGAQHF
TGCAGTGCCGTCAGGGACTCCGGAGCCCAGCATTTT
>TRBJ2-3|14|NA|TRBV6-2/TRBV6-3|few
CASSYANRRDTQYF
TGTGCCAGCAGTTACGCCAACCGCCGAGATACGCAGTATTTT
>TRBJ2-3|14|NA|TRBV20-1|NA
CSARGPSVADTQYF
TGCAGTGCTAGAGGCCCTTCGGTCGCAGATACGCAGTATTTT
>TRBJ2-7|16|TRBD1|TRBV12-3/TRBV12-4|NA
CAGSFAGTGGMYEQYF
TGTGCCGGCAGTTTCGCCGGGACAGGGGGCATGTACGAGCAGTACTTC
>TRBJ2-3|16|NA|TRBV4-1|many
CASSQGGNRGTDTQYF
TGCGCCAGCAGCCAAGGGGGAAACAGGGGCACAGATACGCAGTATTTT
>TRBJ1-5|14|NA|TRBV28|NA
CATRYYELNQPQHF
TGTGCCACCAGATATTATGAGCTTAATCAGCCCCAGCATTTT
>TRBJ2-5|18|TRBD2|TRBV4-2|NA
CASSQGQSGSGGQETQYF
TGTGCCAGCAGCCAAGGGCAAAGCGGGAGTGGGGGCCAAGAGACCCAGTACTTC
>TRBJ2-5|14|NA|TRBV9|few
CASSVALALETQYF
TGTGCCAGCAGCGTAGCTTTAGCCCTGGAGACCCAGTACTTC
>TRBJ2-3|16|NA|TRBV12-3/TRBV12-4|few
CASTTLSASSTDTQYF
TGTGCCAGCACAACCCTATCGGCCTCTAGCACAGATACGCAGTATTTT
>TRBJ2-3|15|TRBD2|TRBV6-5|NA
CASSYYGGDADTQYF
TGTGCCAGCAGTTACTACGGGGGGGATGCAGATACGCAGTATTTT
>TRBJ2-3|16|TRBD1|TRBV7-2|NA
CASSLVGDRVSDTQYF
TGTGCCAGCAGCTTAGTTGGGGACAGGGTCTCAGATACGCAGTATTTT
>TRBJ1-6|14|NA|TRBV5-1|NA
CASSLALSNSPLHF
TGCGCCAGCAGCTTGGCTCTATCGAATTCACCCCTCCACTTT
>TRBJ1-5|16|TRBD1|TRBV7-2|NA
CASSLAGQGTNQPQHF
TGTGCCAGCAGCTTAGCGGGACAGGGAACCAATCAGCCCCAGCATTTT
>TRBJ1-2|15|TRBD1|TRBV5-1|few
CASSAGTGEHRGYTF
TGCGCCAGCAGCGCGGGGACAGGGGAGCATCGTGGCTACACCTTC
>TRBJ2-7|16|TRBD1|TRBV28|few
CASSSHPGTGTYEQYF
TGTGCCAGCAGTTCCCACCCCGGGACAGGGACCTACGAGCAGTACTTC
>TRBJ2-1|16|NA|TRBV19|NA
CASSAGGRSSYNEQFF
TGTGCCAGTAGTGCCGGGGGCCGAAGCTCCTACAATGAGCAGTTCTTC
>TRBJ2-3|14|TRBD1|TRBV29-1|NA
CSVLQGGSTDTQYF
TGCAGCGTTCTACAGGGGGGATCCACAGATACGCAGTATTTT
>TRBJ2-1|14|NA|TRBV4-1|NA
CASSLGLTYNGQFF
TGCGCCAGCAGCTTGGGACTCACCTACAATGGGCAGTTCTTC
>TRBJ2-7|13|NA|TRBV21-1|NA
CASRPSNPHEQYF
TGTGCCAGCAGGCCTAGCAATCCCCACGAGCAGTACTTC
>TRBJ2-1|17|NA|TRBV6-1|NA
CASRPPWGAVSYNEQFF
TGTGCCAGCAGACCCCCTTGGGGCGCCGTCTCCTACAATGAGCAGTTCTTC
>TRBJ1-6|13|TRBD1|TRBV5-4|NA
CASSPGGDSPLHF
TGCGCCAGCAGCCCAGGGGGCGATTCACCCCTCCACTTT
>TRBJ2-2|15|NA|TRBV19|NA
CASVRWPANAGELFF
TGTGCCAGTGTTAGATGGCCAGCGAACGCCGGGGAGCTGTTTTTT
>TRBJ1-1|15|NA|TRBV12-3/TRBV12-4|NA
CASSLGAGERTEAFF
TGTGCCAGCAGTTTAGGTGCGGGCGAAAGGACTGAAGCTTTCTTT
>TRBJ1-4|14|NA|TRBV27|NA
CASSARDTGEKLFF
TGTGCCAGCAGTGCCCGGGACACCGGGGAAAAACTGTTTTTT
>TRBJ2-2|16|NA|TRBV5-1|NA
CASSQSGPESTGELFF
TGCGCCAGCAGCCAATCCGGGCCCGAAAGCACCGGGGAGCTGTTTTTT
>TRBJ2-5|16|NA|TRBV4-1|few
CASSQGERLYQETQYF
TGCGCCAGCAGCCAAGGGGAGCGCCTCTACCAAGAGACCCAGTACTTC
>TRBJ2-5|14|NA|TRBV19|few
CASSPQGWKETQYF
TGTGCCAGTAGTCCACAGGGTTGGAAAGAGACCCAGTACTTC
>TRBJ2-2|16|TRBD2|TRBV9|NA
CASSVPAGGNTGELFF
TGTGCCAGCAGCGTACCGGCGGGGGGCAACACCGGGGAGCTGTTTTTT
>TRBJ2-6|15|NA|TRBV29-1|few
CSVGPAHSGANVLTF
TGCAGCGTTGGTCCCGCACACTCTGGGGCCAACGTCCTGACTTTC
>TRBJ2-7|14|NA|TRBV7-2|NA
CASSLEASRAEQYF
TGTGCCAGCAGCTTAGAGGCTAGCCGTGCCGAGCAGTACTTC
>TRBJ2-1|15|NA|TRBV7-2|NA
CASSRWADPYNEQFF
TGTGCCAGCAGTAGGTGGGCGGACCCCTACAATGAGCAGTTCTTC
>TRBJ2-7|15|TRBD1|TRBV6-5|NA
CASSYQLGTGYEQYF
TGTGCCAGCAGTTACCAACTAGGGACAGGCTACGAGCAGTACTTC
>TRBJ2-3|14|TRBD2|TRBV6-2/TRBV6-3|NA
CASPLAGGTDTQYF
TGTGCCAGCCCCTTAGCGGGCGGCACAGATACGCAGTATTTT
>TRBJ2-3|15|TRBD2|TRBV28|few
CASSPSGALTDTQYF
TGTGCCAGCAGCCCTAGCGGGGCCCTCACAGATACGCAGTATTTT
>TRBJ2-2|13|NA|TRBV30|NA
CAWSVRRPAELFF
TGTGCCTGGAGTGTACGAAGACCGGCGGAGCTGTTTTTT
>TRBJ2-3|16|TRBD1|TRBV5-1|NA
CASSFGQGGSTDTQYF
TGCGCCAGCAGCTTCGGACAGGGTGGATCCACGGATACGCAGTATTTT
>TRBJ2-3|12|NA|TRBV5-1|few
CASSFGQDTQYF
TGCGCCAGCAGCTTCGGCCAAGATACGCAGTATTTT
>TRBJ2-7|12|NA|TRBV6-1|few
CASRGTKYEQYF
TGTGCCAGCAGGGGAACCAAGTACGAGCAGTACTTC
>TRBJ1-1|13|NA|TRBV20-1|few
CSALTLDGTEAFF
TGCAGTGCTCTCACCCTCGATGGCACTGAAGCTTTCTTT
>TRBJ2-5|14|NA|TRBV25-1|NA
CASSGTRPSETQYF
TGTGCCAGCAGTGGTACTAGACCTTCGGAGACCCAGTACTTC
>TRBJ2-1|16|NA|TRBV4-2|few
CASSQQARGGYNEQFF
TGTGCCAGCAGCCAGCAAGCCAGGGGAGGCTACAATGAGCAGTTCTTC
>TRBJ2-7|12|NA|TRBV20-1|few
CSARADSYEQYF
TGCAGTGCTAGGGCAGACTCCTACGAGCAGTACTTC
>TRBJ2-7|16|NA|TRBV18|few
CASSPGVGSSSYEQYF
TGTGCCAGCTCACCAGGGGTAGGCTCGAGCTCCTACGAGCAGTACTTC
>TRBJ2-1|17|TRBD1|TRBV5-1|NA
CASSLLQGSVMDNEQFF
TGCGCCAGCAGCCTGCTACAGGGGTCGGTTATGGACAATGAGCAGTTCTTC
>TRBJ2-5|19|TRBD1|TRBV7-8|NA
CASSYPTRQGVVMEETQYF
TGTGCCAGCAGCTATCCTACGAGACAGGGGGTCGTTATGGAAGAGACCCAGTACTTC
>TRBJ1-1|15|NA|TRBV6-2/TRBV6-3|few
CASSYPRVGDTEAFF
TGTGCCAGCAGTTACCCCCGGGTGGGGGACACTGAAGCTTTCTTT
>TRBJ2-1|13|NA|TRBV25-1|many
CASSEPGNNEQFF
TGTGCCAGCAGTGAACCAGGGAACAATGAGCAGTTCTTC
>TRBJ1-2|13|NA|TRBV5-6|few
CASGRAGVYGYTF
TGTGCCAGCGGCCGGGCGGGGGTCTATGGCTACACCTTC
>TRBJ2-7|14|NA|TRBV18|few
CASSNRGLPNEQYF
TGTGCCAGCTCGAATCGGGGACTCCCTAACGAGCAGTACTTC